The 10 T cell receptor beta chains below were found in one sample sequenced in a study of spatial heterogeneity in lung cancer. TCRdb fed the 5' RACE reads into MiXCR, producing one record per CDR3 protein. There are 40,000 to 45,000 distinct CDR3 sequences in the sample; approximately 6.8% occur only once, and about two fifths lies in the top ten. Stated time point: sample taken at primary tumor resection. In each case, whole RNA from tumor, nontumor lung or frozen PBMC was sequenced unsorted. This specimen was PBMCs, taken at surgery. All receptors derive from a female donor with early-stage non-small cell lung cancer.

This clonotype was detected many times. The chain carries TRBV3-1 and TRBJ1-3; D is ambiguous. The V and J ends lost 1 base and 2 bases respectively, with 18 bases between them. There are 18 residues in the CDR3. Germline V lookup: CDR1 LGHDT, CDR2 YNNKEL (reference sequence). CDR3 sequence: CASSQAFSDLNPGNTIYF. In nucleotides, the CDR3 is TGTGCCAGCAGCCAAGCCTTCTCGGACCTGAATCCTGGAAACACCATATATTTT.

The sample holds a few counts of this clonotype. As DNA, the CDR3 is TGTGCCAGCAGTGGGGTTAGGGCCTCCAATGAGCAGTTCTTC. Residues: CASSGVRASNEQFF. V usage is TRBV6-1 and J usage is TRBJ2-1; D ambiguous. CDR3 length: 14 residues. Germline values: CDR1 MNHNS, CDR2 SASEGT. The germline V and J ends were trimmed by 4 bases and 6 bases, with 13 bases remaining between them.

Ten or more counts support this clonotype. The rearrangement uses TRBV20-1 and TRBJ2-1, with D perhaps assigned TRBD1 or TRBD2 (5 bases each). The CDR3 covers 15 residues. The V end lost 0 bases, the J end lost 8 bases, and 17 bases lay between the germline ends. Germline values: CDR1 DFQATT, CDR2 SNEGSKA (reference sequence). This chain's CDR3 is CSARDPRGPHDEQFF. As DNA, the CDR3 is TGCAGTGCTAGAGATCCTCGGGGCCCCCACGATGAGCAGTTCTTC.

The chain has TRBV19 and TRBJ2-7; 8 bases match TRBD1. The germline V gene has CDR1 LNHDA and CDR2 SQIVND (reference sequence). The V gene end was trimmed by 2 bases and the J gene end by 2 bases; junction bases not matched to a gene: 8. CDR3 length: 16 amino acids. CDR3 sequence (DNA): TGTGCCAGTAGTATACGCCGGACAGGGTGGCCCTACGAGCAGTACTTC. It specifies CASSIRRTGWPYEQYF. The whole variable domain, remainder taken from reference TRBV19 and TRBJ2-7, is DGGITQSPKYLFRKEGQNVTLSCEQNLNHDAMYWYRQDPGQGLRLIYYSQIVNDFQKGDIAEGYSVSREKKESFPLTVTSAQKNPTAFYLCASSIRRTGWPYEQYFGPGTRLTVT.

In nucleotides, the CDR3 is TGTGCCAGCAGGTCCGGCCCGGCGGTGGGCTCGAACACTGAAGCTTTCTTT. It encodes CASRSGPAVGSNTEAFF. The chain recombines TRBV11-2 with TRBJ1-1; D remains unclear. CDR1 SGHAT and CDR2 FQNNGV come from the germline V gene. The CDR3 runs 17 residues. The V end was cut by 6 bases, the J end by 1 base, with 21 bases between. Full variable domain (remainder filled in from reference TRBV11-2 and TRBJ1-1): EAGVAQSPRYKIIEKRQSVAFWCNPISGHATLYWYQQILGQGPKLLIQFQNNGVVDDSQLPKDRFSAERLKGVDSTLKIQPAKLEDSAVYLCASRSGPAVGSNTEAFFGQGTRLTVV.

V and J are TRBV20-1 and TRBJ2-3, with TRBD2 identical over 14 bases. Germline CDR1 and CDR2: DFQATT and SNEGSKA (reference sequence). Trimming at V came to 5 bases and at J to 3 bases, leaving 13 bases not matched to a gene. The CDR3 has 18 residues. The CDR3 nucleotides read TGCAGTGCTCTCAACCGCGGGACTAGCGGGGGTCGAACAGATACGCAGTATTTT. Translated: CSALNRGTSGGRTDTQYF.

A few counts support this clonotype. V and J are TRBV4-3 and TRBJ2-7; a possible D gene is TRBD1 (6 bases). V lost 1 base to trimming and J lost 0 bases, with 10 bases between them. This CDR3 contains 15 residues. In germline, CDR1 is LGHNA, CDR2 YSLEER. The CDR3 protein is CASSQAAGVSYEQYF. DNA of the CDR3: TGCGCCAGCAGCCAAGCAGCAGGGGTCTCCTACGAGCAGTACTTC.

This clonotype came up a few times. The gene calls are TRBV5-1 and TRBJ2-7, with 8 bases lining up with TRBD2. The CDR3 has 14 amino acids. V dropped 5 bases and J dropped 6; count of bases not matched to a gene: 10. Germline CDR1 reads SGHRS; CDR2 reads YFSETQ. CDR3 residues: CASRYSGGMGEQYF. CDR3 sequence (DNA): TGCGCCAGCAGATACAGCGGGGGAATGGGCGAGCAGTACTTC.

The sample holds many counts of this clonotype. This chain links TRBV12-3 or TRBV12-4 with TRBJ1-2; 9 bases fit TRBD1. This CDR3 has 14 amino acids. The V segment lost 3 bases and the J segment 9 bases; nucleotides outside the gene matches: 8. The CDR3 sequence: CASSFGTGLMSYTF. The CDR3 bases are TGTGCCAGCAGTTTCGGGACAGGGCTGATGAGCTACACCTTC.

This clonotype was picked up many times. V usage is TRBV29-1 and J usage is TRBJ2-7, with D possibly TRBD2 on 5 matching bases. This CDR3 is 12 amino acids long. Looked up from germline, CDR1 is SQVTM and CDR2 is ANQGSEA. V lost 7 bases, J lost 2 bases, and 12 bases lay in between. As DNA, the CDR3 is TGCAGCGCCGCGGGTGGGCCCTACGAGCAGTACTTC. This codes for CSAAGGPYEQYF.